This T cell receptor (beta chain) was observed in a study of OX40 agonist ivuxolimab in advanced cancers. Study-level background: The costimulatory receptor OX40 (CD134) was targeted by ivuxolimab, a fully human IgG2 agonistic monoclonal antibody. Intravenous ivuxolimab was administered to patients every 2 weeks at six dose levels: 0.01, 0.1, 0.3, 1.5, 3 and 10 mg/kg. Three dose-escalation patients achieved partial responses, one with hepatocellular carcinoma and two with cutaneous melanoma. In the dose-escalation cohort, roughly 80% of patients were male, and the mean age was approximately 64 years, with a range of roughly 20 to 80. Of the approximately 50 dose-escalation patients, hepatocellular carcinoma was present in approximately 20, melanoma in approximately 15, renal cell carcinoma in 9 and head and neck cancer in 9. The paper describes the monotherapy dose-escalation part (N of about 47 patients) of the phase I trial of ivuxolimab. Patients were allowed to have had prior anti-PD-1, anti-PD-L1 or anti-CTLA-4 therapy, and around two fifths of the dose-escalation patients had been treated with checkpoint inhibitors. The point of sequencing TCRbeta in the periphery was to test whether ivuxolimab changed TCR sequence diversity and drove clonal T-cell expansion.

General findings and caveats noted by the study authors: At doses of 0.1 to 3.0 mg/kg, clonal expansion of both CD4+ and CD8+ blood T cells was observed from baseline to week 6. Low levels of normalized T-cell clonal expansion were also seen in some nonresponding patients. After ivuxolimab, more expanded clones were found on average in CD8+ T cells than in CD4+ T cells. Which antigens the clonally expanded peripheral T cells were specific for was not determined. In the 0.1-3.0 mg/kg groups, partial responders had among the lowest normalized peripheral clonal expansion, particularly in CD8+ T cells.

At the junction V is shortened by 3 bases and J by 7 bases, with 21 bases in between. CDR1 and CDR2 are drawn from the germline V gene: WSHSY, SAAADI. The CDR3 sequence holds 17 residues, the cysteine and phenylalanine included. The CDR3 DNA has 51 bases and is translated from base 1. Genomic DNA was extracted from sorted cells for sequencing of the TCRbeta CDR3 region. The immunoSEQ Assay was used for sequencing of TCRbeta CDR3 regions. Sourced from immuneACCESS, this table was stored by TCRdb with only in-frame sequences that have V and J called. A share of the clones is absent; for the studies checked, an unresolved V gene accounts for under half, and the remainder has no known explanation. For this sample the table gives about 90,000 clones, of which 70% to 90% were detected only once. Together, the top ten hold around 7.4% of the sample. The trial excluded patients who had a history of autoimmune disease or were on systemic immunosuppression. Peripheral blood for TCR sequencing was drawn from every dose cohort at baseline, at cycle 4 day 1 and at cycle 7 day 1. The samples were drawn from a first-in-human, open-label, multicenter phase I dose-escalation trial of ivuxolimab. The trial enrolled adults with locally advanced or metastatic head and neck squamous cell, hepatocellular, melanoma or renal cell carcinoma. CD4+ and CD8+ T cells were sorted separately from peripheral blood before TCR sequencing.

Details on this clone: What this receptor recognizes is not known. Nothing much larger sits one base from this clone, and base qualities are not available.

The input for sequencing was CD4+ or CD8+ T cells sorted from blood, taken in a trial of the OX40 agonist ivuxolimab. The V and J genes are TRBV10-2 and TRBJ1-4; a tentative D match to TRBD1 spans 6 bases. The TCR sequence derives from an adult with an advanced solid tumor such as melanoma, head and neck, liver or kidney cancer. The bases read TGCGCCAGCAGTGAATCTGTTGGGGGGGCGGTCGGTGAAAAACTGTTTTTT. The encoded protein is CASSESVGGAVGEKLFF.